Each of the 4 T cell receptor beta chains below was sequenced from the same sample in a study of response to subunit inactivated influenza vaccine. One entry per CDR3 protein results from TCRdb running MiXCR on the RT-PCR reads. The table includes about 170,000 distinct CDR3 sequences, more than 10% detected once. This sample was shared with a second study, whose subject was T cells expressing NK-cell markers. From that report: 5'RACE template switching with UMIs generated TCR beta cDNA.

The sequences come from CD8+ T cells sorted from PBMCs, collected less than 13 days after vaccination. All receptors come from a man aged 50 or older who received an inactivated influenza vaccine.

CDR3: CASSYSTATDTQYF. The CDR3 DNA reads as TGTGCCAGCAGTTACTCTACCGCCACAGATACGCAGTATTTT. The V gene is TRBV6-5, the J gene TRBJ2-3; D remains ambiguous. Trimming pared 0 bases from V and 2 bases from J, leaving 6 bases between. The CDR3 runs 14 residues. The germline CDR1 and CDR2 sequences are MNHEY and SVGAGI.

This clonotype was counted only a few times. This rearrangement joins TRBV6-1 to TRBJ2-2; 7 bases align to TRBD2. There are 14 residues in the CDR3. V dropped 4 bases and J dropped 5; count of bases not matched to a gene: 4. Germline assignment: CDR1 MNHNS and CDR2 SASEGT. CDR3 sequence reads: CASSGDGGTGELFF. The CDR3 DNA follows: TGTGCCAGCAGTGGGGACGGGGGGACCGGGGAGCTGTTTTTT.

This clonotype was detected only a few times. The chain carries TRBV6-2 or TRBV6-3 and TRBJ2-7; unclear D gene. V was pared by 6 bases and J by 0 bases, with 6 bases between. Germline lookup yields CDR1 MNHEY and CDR2 SVGEGT. The CDR3 runs 12 residues. The CDR3 is CASREHSYEQYF. In DNA form, the CDR3 reads TGTGCCAGCAGAGAACACTCCTACGAGCAGTACTTC.

J is TRBJ2-7 and V is TRBV5-1; no reliable D call. The CDR3 spans 14 residues. The V end lost 1 base, the J end lost 0 bases, and 8 bases lay between the germline ends. Per the germline V gene, CDR1 is SGHRS and CDR2 is YFSETQ. CDR3 DNA: TGCGCCAGCAGCTTGAGAGGCCACTCCTACGAGCAGTACTTC. It codes for CASSLRGHSYEQYF. Full variable domain (remainder filled in from reference TRBV5-1 and TRBJ2-7): KAGVTQTPRYLIKTRGQQVTLSCSPISGHRSVSWYQQTPGQGLQFLFEYFSETQRNKGNFPGRFSGRQFSNSRSEMNVSTLELGDSALYLCASSLRGHSYEQYFGPGTRLTVT.